The source of this T cell receptor beta chain is a study of blood T cell repertoires in COVID-19. The study recruited people aged about 18 to 95 years across approximately 23 US areas. Participants reported their clinical history, and cohort assignment relied on those reports. The protocol was immunoSEQ multiplex PCR, while the TCRdb copy is restricted to in-frame clones and leaves out a portion. The sample shows about 220,000 clones, 80% to 90% of them seen only once. The length of the CDR3 is 13 residues. V lost 1 base and J 3 bases, leaving 7 bases between the germline ends. Germline-derived CDR1 and CDR2 are SGHVS and FQNEAQ.

The origin of this receptor is a woman under 30 in a cohort exposed to, infected with or recovered from COVID-19 (not recorded which). Material: PBMCs or T cells enriched from blood (not recorded which). The rearrangement joins TRBV7-8 to TRBJ2-7, with a weak D call TRBD1 (6 bases). CDR3 residues: CASSLGQDYEQYF. The CDR3 coding sequence is TGTGCCAGCAGCTTAGGACAGGACTACGAGCAGTACTTC.